What follows are 29 T cell receptor beta chains derived from one specimen sequenced in a study of regulatory T cells in long-lasting Graves disease. Time point in this sample: persistent/refractory GD, antithyroid drugs over 5 years with positive TRAb. RNA isolated from PBMCs was used to make the TCR library. Arm-PCR of CDR3 regions and iRepertoire HTBI primers were the basis on which TCR beta libraries were built. TCRdb re-derived calls from the multiplex PCR reads in MiXCR, one entry per CDR3 protein. In the table there are 400,000 to 600,000 distinct CDR3 sequences, roughly 21% of which are singletons. Here the sequenced sample was peripheral blood mononuclear cells (PBMCs), taken when the disease was refractory, from a patient treated with antithyroid drugs. The origin of the receptors is a female donor with Graves disease.

On this clonotype: This may arise from a read error, as a much more abundant clone is one base away. The chain joins TRBV7-9 to TRBJ1-1; D call uncertain. V lost 7 bases, J lost 1 base, and 4 bases lay in between. Looked up from germline, CDR1 is SEHNR and CDR2 is FQNEAQ (reference sequence). CDR3 length equals 11 residues. In DNA, the CDR3 is TGTGCCAGCACCCCGAACACTGAAGCTTTCTTT. This gives the protein CASTPNTEAFF. Supplemented by reference TRBV7-9 and TRBJ1-1, the full variable domain reads DTGVSQNPRHKITKRGQNVTFRCDPISEHNRLYWYRQTLGQGPEFLTYFQNEAQLEKSRLLSDRFSAERPKGSFSTLEIQRTEQGDSAMYLCASTPNTEAFFGQGTRLTVV.

This clonotype was counted a few times. The chain employs TRBV3-1 and TRBJ2-7, with D perhaps assigned TRBD1 or TRBD2 (6 bases each). Trimming shortened V by 4 bases and J by 2 bases, and 15 bases separated the two germline ends. In germline, CDR1 is LGHDT, CDR2 YNNKEL (reference sequence). The CDR3 sequence is 15 residues long. The CDR3 bases are TGTGCCAGCAGCCCCCGGAGGGGGGCCCCCTACGAGCAGTACTTC. It is translated as CASSPRRGAPYEQYF.

This clonotype was counted a few times. V and J are TRBV4-1 and TRBJ2-7, with 11 bases matching TRBD2. This CDR3 comprises 17 residues. The V and J ends lost 2 bases and 0 bases, in that order; junction bases with no gene match: 6. Germline CDR1 and CDR2: MGHRA and YSYEKL. CDR3 residues: CASSQTPLAGGSYEQYF. The CDR3 DNA reads TGCGCCAGCAGCCAAACCCCGCTAGCGGGAGGCTCCTACGAGCAGTACTTC.

V gene TRBV7-9 combines with J gene TRBJ1-4; possible D gene TRBD1, 5 bases. The V gene lost 5 bases and the J gene lost 8 bases, with 15 bases spanning the gap. This CDR3 is built from 14 residues. Germline V gene sequence: CDR1 SEHNR, CDR2 FQNEAQ (reference sequence). The DNA for the CDR3 is TGTGCCAGCAGCCCACAGGAGGTCGGGGAAAAACTGTTTTTT. This gives the protein CASSPQEVGEKLFF.

This clonotype was seen many times. The chain couples TRBV15 to TRBJ2-5; D possibly corresponds to TRBD1 (6 bases). Germline V lookup: CDR1 LNHNV, CDR2 YYDKDF (reference sequence). CDR3 length: 14 amino acids. V was cut by 3 bases and J by 4 bases, with 12 bases left in between. The CDR3 DNA follows: TGTGCCACCAGCAGGTCCCAGGGGTCAGAGACCCAGTACTTC. Its protein product is CATSRSQGSETQYF. Supplemented by reference TRBV15 and TRBJ2-5, the full variable domain reads DAMVIQNPRYQVTQFGKPVTLSCSQTLNHNVMYWYQQKSSQAPKLLFHYYDKDFNNEADTPDNFQSRRPNTSFCFLDIRSPGLGDTAMYLCATSRSQGSETQYFGPGTRLLVL.

The chain links TRBV19 to TRBJ2-7; 10 bases line up with TRBD2. The CDR3 totals 15 residues. Germline V gives CDR1 LNHDA, CDR2 SQIVND (reference sequence). Germline trimming cut 3 bases from V and 0 bases from J; bases unmatched to any gene: 2. The CDR3, as DNA: TGTGCCAGTAGTATGTCTAGCGGGAGCTCCTACGAGCAGTACTTC. Amino acid sequence: CASSMSSGSSYEQYF.

The sample holds many counts of this clonotype. The chain has TRBV29-1 and TRBJ1-1; D is ambiguous. This CDR3 has 13 residues. In germline, CDR1 is SQVTM, CDR2 ANQGSEA. V was trimmed by 2 bases and J by 3 bases, leaving 10 bases between them. The CDR3 here is CSVESQADTEAFF. The CDR3 nucleotides read TGCAGCGTTGAATCCCAGGCGGACACTGAAGCTTTCTTT.

This clonotype was counted at least ten times. The chain joins TRBV6-1 to TRBJ2-7; TRBD1 matches at 10 bases. Germline V CDR1 and CDR2: MNHNS, SASEGT. V trimming: 7 bases; J trimming: 3 bases; junction bases outside the gene matches: 6. The CDR3 is 14 residues long. CDR3 DNA: TGTGCCAGCACATTGGGACAGGGGATCTACGAGCAGTACTTC. Amino acids: CASTLGQGIYEQYF.

V is TRBV6-2 or TRBV6-3 and J is TRBJ1-5; the D gene is possibly TRBD1 (6 bases). Germline V gene lookup returns CDR1 MNHEY and CDR2 SVGEGT. This CDR3 is built from 14 residues. Between the trimmed V and J ends, which lost 0 bases and 6 bases, there was a span of 9 bases. The CDR3 loop is CASSYSQGSQPQHF. The CDR3 DNA follows: TGTGCCAGCAGTTACTCTCAGGGGTCTCAGCCCCAGCATTTT.

The genes are TRBV6-2 or TRBV6-3 and TRBJ1-1; possible D gene TRBD1, 6 bases. The CDR3 has 15 amino acids. The V gene's germline CDR1 is MNHEY and CDR2 SVGEGT. V gave up 8 bases and J gave up 3 bases, with 19 bases separating them. The CDR3 coding sequence is TGTGCCAGCTCAGCGCCGCCGGGACAATACACTGAAGCTTTCTTT. Protein: CASSAPPGQYTEAFF.

This chain joins TRBV15 and TRBJ1-2; D possibly corresponds to TRBD1 (5 bases). Germline CDR1 LNHNV, CDR2 YYDKDF (reference sequence). The CDR3 has 12 amino acids. V was pared by 8 bases and J by 4 bases, with 11 bases between. The CDR3 DNA sequence: TGTGCCACCGGGGGTGACTTCTATGGCTACACCTTC. Encoded protein: CATGGDFYGYTF.

This clonotype was seen more than once but under ten times. The chain recombines TRBV6-1 with TRBJ1-2, with no clear D. There are 15 residues in the CDR3. Trimming cost V 6 bases and J 2 bases, with 16 bases left between them. The germline V gene has CDR1 MNHNS and CDR2 SASEGT. The CDR3 sequence is CASRTLSQVNYGYTF. The CDR3 DNA reads TGTGCCAGCAGAACGCTCTCCCAAGTCAACTATGGCTACACCTTC.

To note about this clonotype: A read error may explain this, as a much larger clone is one base away. Likely a read error: the CDR3 ends without its conserved phenylalanine or tryptophan. The DNA is left out, because the CDR3 cannot be placed on it with certainty; the CDR3 is given as TCRdb lists it. V usage is TRBV27 and J usage is TRBJ2-7; the DNA was not used to check the table's D call, TRBD1. A total of 13 residues make up the CDR3, ends included. Looked up from germline, CDR1 is MNHEY and CDR2 is SMNVEV (reference sequence). CDR3 in amino acids: CASSLRDRTDRVL.

There are a few counts of this clonotype. The chain carries TRBV29-1 and TRBJ2-6; D gene unclear. V was shortened by 1 base and J by 0 bases, with 1 base between the two germline ends. Germline V gene data show CDR1 as SQVTM and CDR2 as ANQGSEA. The CDR3 contains 13 residues. The CDR3 here is CSVEVSGANVLTF. In DNA, the CDR3 is TGCAGCGTTGAAGTCTCTGGGGCCAACGTCCTGACTTTC.

In this sample, this clonotype turned up a few times. The rearrangement joins TRBV11-2 to TRBJ1-4; 7 bases fit TRBD1. The CDR3 is made up of 17 amino acids. V shed 5 bases and J 0 bases; nucleotides not matched to a gene: 9. Germline V gene lookup returns CDR1 SGHAT and CDR2 FQNNGV. The CDR3 sequence is CASSTLRGKATNEKLFF. CDR3 bases: TGTGCCAGCAGCACCCTCAGGGGGAAAGCAACTAATGAAAAACTGTTTTTT. Using reference TRBV11-2 and TRBJ1-4 for the parts outside the CDR3, the full variable domain is EAGVAQSPRYKIIEKRQSVAFWCNPISGHATLYWYQQILGQGPKLLIQFQNNGVVDDSQLPKDRFSAERLKGVDSTLKIQPAKLEDSAVYLCASSTLRGKATNEKLFFGSGTQLSVL.

The chain is built from TRBV9 and TRBJ2-7, with D hard to call. This CDR3 region has 13 residues. V was shortened by 4 bases and J by 3 bases, with 11 bases between the two germline ends. CDR1 is SGDLS, CDR2 YYNGEE, per germline. For the CDR3, the DNA is TGTGCCAGCAGCCCCGGGTGGGGCTACGAGCAGTACTTC. It specifies CASSPGWGYEQYF.

This clonotype was seen only a few times. This sequence joins TRBV3-1 and TRBJ1-2, with D possibly being TRBD1 (6 bases). V lost 0 bases and J lost 4, with 12 bases in between. Per germline, CDR1 LGHDT and CDR2 YNNKEL (reference sequence). The CDR3 sequence is 15 residues long. The CDR3 loop reads CASSQDLTGFYGYTF. DNA of the CDR3: TGTGCCAGCAGCCAAGATCTAACAGGGTTCTATGGCTACACCTTC.

About this clonotype: A read error is likely here: a far larger clone is one base away. The conserved final phenylalanine or tryptophan is absent from the CDR3, which likely points to a read error. The V and J genes are TRBV6-2 or TRBV6-3 and TRBJ2-7; D might be TRBD2 (6 bases). The V gene's germline CDR1 is MNHEY and CDR2 SVGEGT. Trimming stripped 0 bases from V and 5 bases from J, with 17 bases between. CDR3 length: 16 amino acids. CDR3 nucleotides: TGTGCCAGCAGTTACTCACGAGCGCGGGGTGTCGACGAGCAGTACTAC. Translating it yields CASSYSRARGVDEQYY.

This clonotype was seen a single time. The chain links TRBV28 to TRBJ2-1, with unresolved D. The CDR3 covers 12 residues. V lost 3 bases and J lost 14, with 14 bases in between. Germline CDR1 is MDHEN and CDR2 is SYDVKM. The CDR3 bases are TGTGCCAGCAGTTTGTCGGTCTCGCCGGAGTTCTTC. Its translation is CASSLSVSPEFF.

This clonotype was counted ten times or more. This chain links TRBV28 with TRBJ1-2; no clear D. This CDR3 is 12 amino acids long. CDR1 and CDR2 from the germline V gene are MDHEN and SYDVKM. Trimming cost V 6 bases and J 7 bases, with 12 bases left between them. The CDR3 sequence: CASRLPTGGYTF. The CDR3, as DNA: TGTGCCAGCAGGTTGCCAACGGGTGGCTACACCTTC.

In its sample, this clonotype was seen a few times. The chain recombines TRBV6-2 or TRBV6-3 with TRBJ1-4, with D perhaps TRBD1 (6 bases). The CDR3 extends over 15 amino acids. Trimming shortened V by 6 bases and J by 8 bases, and 19 bases separated the two germline ends. Germline V gives CDR1 MNHEY, CDR2 SVGEGT. The CDR3 coding sequence is TGTGCCAGCAGCCCGTCTTCAGGGGAGGGCGAAAAACTGTTTTTT. This encodes CASSPSSGEGEKLFF.

This clonotype was observed at least ten times. The gene calls are TRBV2 and TRBJ1-5; D remains unclear. The V gene's germline CDR1 is SNHLY and CDR2 FYNNEI. V was shortened by 3 bases and J by 3 bases, with 12 bases between the two germline ends. The CDR3 runs 15 residues. For the CDR3, the DNA is TGTGCCAGCAGTGAGAATTGGCAGCACAATCAGCCCCAGCATTTT. Translating it yields CASSENWQHNQPQHF.

This clonotype came up a few times. The V call is TRBV19, the J call TRBJ1-1; the D is unclear. CDR1 LNHDA and CDR2 SQIVND come from the germline V gene (reference sequence). With 7 bases removed from V and 1 base from J, the gap between germline ends came to 16 bases. The CDR3 consists of 15 residues. The CDR3, as DNA: TGTGCCAGTAATGGATTGGATTGGGCGAACACTGAAGCTTTCTTT. This sequence encodes CASNGLDWANTEAFF. Drawing the rest from reference TRBV19 and TRBJ1-1, the complete variable domain is DGGITQSPKYLFRKEGQNVTLSCEQNLNHDAMYWYRQDPGQGLRLIYYSQIVNDFQKGDIAEGYSVSREKKESFPLTVTSAQKNPTAFYLCASNGLDWANTEAFFGQGTRLTVV.

The table lists this clonotype with many counts. The chain combines TRBV11-2 with TRBJ1-2; D call uncertain. V lost 1 base and J lost 0, with 24 bases in between. The CDR3 is 20 amino acids. Germline-derived CDR1 and CDR2 are SGHAT and FQNNGV. CDR3 nucleotides: TGTGCCAGCAGCTTAGTTCCCACTGGTGCGGTTTCCGATACTAACTATGGCTACACCTTC. Amino acid sequence: CASSLVPTGAVSDTNYGYTF.

There are many counts of this clonotype. V usage is TRBV6-1 and J usage is TRBJ1-6, with 8 bases fitting TRBD1. Unmatched junction bases numbered 8, after V lost 5 bases and J lost 8 bases. Germline CDR1 and CDR2: MNHNS and SASEGT. CDR3 length equals 15 residues. The CDR3 DNA reads TGTGCCAGCAGTCCCCGGACAGGGATGGATTCACCCCTCCACTTT. Translated: CASSPRTGMDSPLHF.

This clonotype was observed many times. The chain has TRBV28 and TRBJ2-6, with 9 nucleotides matching TRBD1. Germline CDR1 reads MDHEN; CDR2 reads SYDVKM. The CDR3 is made up of 18 amino acids. J gave up 3 bases and V 7 bases, and 13 bases lay outside the gene matches. The CDR3 loop reads CASIDNRGPLIGANVLTF. For the CDR3, the DNA is TGTGCCAGCATCGATAACAGGGGGCCCCTTATTGGGGCCAACGTCCTGACTTTC.

J is TRBJ1-3 and V is TRBV7-9; no clear D. The CDR3 extends over 18 amino acids. CDR1 and CDR2 from the germline V gene are SEHNR and FQNEAQ (reference sequence). Trimming took off 5 bases at V and 2 bases at J, with 22 bases between the two ends. CDR3 sequence: CASSARFRRERAGNTIYF. The CDR3 DNA sequence: TGTGCCAGCAGCGCACGCTTCCGCCGGGAGAGAGCTGGAAACACCATATATTTT.

This clonotype showed up just a few times. The gene calls are TRBV19 and TRBJ2-7; 11 bases align to TRBD2. CDR3 length: 16 amino acids. CDR1 LNHDA and CDR2 SQIVND come from the germline V gene (reference sequence). V shed 3 bases, J shed 0 bases, and the junction held 4 bases outside the gene matches. The chain's CDR3 is CASSMPGLAGSYEQYF. DNA for the CDR3: TGTGCCAGTAGTATGCCTGGACTAGCGGGCTCCTACGAGCAGTACTTC.

Ten or more counts support this clonotype. The chain joins TRBV28 to TRBJ2-7, with 12 bases aligning to TRBD2. This CDR3 contains 16 residues. CDR1 and CDR2 (germline): MDHEN, SYDVKM. V lost 4 bases, J lost 3 bases, and 7 bases stayed unmatched. The CDR3 sequence: CASSSRLAGAFYEQYF. In DNA, the CDR3 is TGTGCCAGCAGTTCCAGACTAGCGGGGGCCTTCTACGAGCAGTACTTC.